One sample yielded the 7 T cell receptor beta chains listed below, sequenced in a study of blood T cells in healthy people across ages. A sample-barcoded 5' primer and a J-beta primer mix were used in a second PCR of roughly 7 to 12 cycles. From the 5' RACE reads, TCRdb called clonotypes with MiXCR, one entry per CDR3 protein. The sample lists 1.5 million to 2 million distinct CDR3 sequences, roughly 49% seen once, with approximately 2% in the top ten. Source material: blood. The receptors were sampled from a woman aged 40-49 years in good health.

This clonotype was counted only a few times. The gene calls are TRBV7-2 and TRBJ2-3; TRBD2 aligns across 8 bases. V was pared by 1 base and J by 2 bases, with 2 bases of the junction left unmatched. This CDR3 has 15 amino acids. Germline-derived CDR1 and CDR2 are SGHTA and FQGNSA. CDR3 in amino acids: CASSLGGRFTDTQYF. The CDR3 DNA sequence: TGTGCCAGCAGCTTAGGCGGGAGGTTCACAGATACGCAGTATTTT.

This rearrangement joins TRBV6-5 to TRBJ1-2; 8 bases align to TRBD1. The CDR3 runs to 14 residues. From germline, CDR1 is MNHEY and CDR2 SVGAGI. Trimming removed 2 bases from V and 8 bases from J; junction bases left unmatched: 7. The CDR3 bases are TGTGCCAGCAGTTACCTCTCAGGGGGCTTAGGCTACACCTTC. As protein: CASSYLSGGLGYTF.

V and J are TRBV20-1 and TRBJ2-7, with unresolved D. With 5 bases removed from V and 8 bases from J, the gap between germline ends came to 13 bases. Germline V gene data show CDR1 as DFQATT and CDR2 as SNEGSKA (reference sequence). The CDR3 covers 11 residues. This chain's CDR3 is CSARAAAQQYF. In DNA, the CDR3 is TGCAGTGCTCGGGCCGCAGCACAGCAGTACTTC.

J is TRBJ1-6 and V is TRBV4-3, with D maybe TRBD1 (6 bases). There are 15 residues in the CDR3. Germline V gene lookup returns CDR1 LGHNA and CDR2 YSLEER. Trimming pared 1 base from V and 5 bases from J, leaving 9 bases between. The CDR3 bases are TGCGCCAGCAGCCAAGGGACAGCTCATAATTCACCCCTCCACTTT. This gives the protein CASSQGTAHNSPLHF.

V and J are TRBV28 and TRBJ1-6; TRBD1 agrees at 8 bases. The V segment lost 2 bases and the J segment 10 bases; nucleotides outside the gene matches: 7. The length of the CDR3 is 15 residues. The germline gives CDR1 MDHEN, CDR2 SYDVKM. The CDR3 loop is CASSLLRTGKSPLHF. For the CDR3, the DNA is TGTGCCAGCAGTTTACTACGGACAGGGAAATCACCCCTCCACTTT.

Regarding this clonotype: This may come from a read error, since a much larger clone is one base off. This chain uses TRBV9 with TRBJ2-1, with a possible D match to TRBD1 (6 bases). The DNA end is a closer match to TRBJ2-7, so the J assignment may be wrong. Germline CDR1 SGDLS, CDR2 YYNGEE. The CDR3 is made up of 15 amino acids. As DNA, the CDR3 is TGTGCCAGCAGCGTAGGGGCAGGGGCCTACAATGAGCAGTACTTC. Amino acid sequence: CASSVGAGAYNEQYF.

This clonotype showed up just a few times. The chain employs TRBV29-1 and TRBJ2-7; D ambiguous. The germline gives CDR1 SQVTM, CDR2 ANQGSEA. Between the trimmed V and J ends, which lost 1 base and 7 bases, there was a span of 8 bases. This CDR3 is built from 11 residues. The DNA of the CDR3 is TGCAGCGTTGAAGGACCTGCTGAGCAGTACTTC. Encoded protein: CSVEGPAEQYF.